These 25 T cell receptor beta chains came from one sample sequenced in a study of cytomegalovirus exposure and HLA in healthy donors. PCR involved 60 Vbeta and 13 Jbeta primers. Generated by immunoSEQ multiplex PCR, the TCRdb table keeps only in-frame clones and is missing some. Among some 98,000 clones listed, over 60% were seen once. Sample: PBMCs. The receptors originated from a human donor in good health.

The genes are TRBV10-3 and TRBJ2-7; a weak D match, TRBD1 (5 bases). Trimming shortened V by 1 base and J by 7 bases, and 8 bases separated the two germline ends. The germline CDR1 and CDR2 sequences are ENHRY and SYGVKD. This CDR3 region has 12 residues. The CDR3 protein is CAISEFPGEQYF. The CDR3 DNA sequence: TGTGCCATCAGTGAGTTTCCAGGGGAGCAGTACTTC.

This sequence joins TRBV6-5 and TRBJ2-1; 10 positions agree with TRBD1. V was clipped by 8 bases and J by 5 bases; unmatched bases: 3. Germline CDR1 is MNHEY and CDR2 is SVGAGI. CDR3 length: 13 amino acids. CDR3 region: CASADRGNNEQFF. The CDR3 DNA follows: TGTGCCAGCGCGGACAGGGGGAACAATGAGCAGTTCTTC.

Only a few counts were recorded for this clone. V usage is TRBV5-6 and J usage is TRBJ2-5, with 12 positions matching TRBD2. Trimming cost V 4 bases and J 5 bases; bases outside gene matches: 6. There are 15 residues in the CDR3. Germline V gives CDR1 SGHDT, CDR2 YYEEEE. The chain's CDR3 is CASSRRTSGAETQYF. The CDR3 DNA reads TGTGCCAGCAGCCGGCGGACTAGCGGGGCCGAGACCCAGTACTTC.

The chain uses TRBV4-1 and TRBJ1-5; TRBD1 matches 9 bases. CDR3 length equals 16 residues. The germline V gene has CDR1 MGHRA and CDR2 YSYEKL. Trimming cost V 1 base and J 5 bases; bases outside gene matches: 6. CDR3 protein: CASSQVTRTGDQPQHF. For the CDR3, the DNA is TGCGCCAGCAGCCAAGTAACCCGGACAGGGGATCAGCCCCAGCATTTT.

This clone came up many times. This rearrangement joins TRBV7-2 to TRBJ1-1; D gene uncertain. V was pared by 1 base and J by 6 bases, with 9 bases between. The CDR3 loop spans 13 amino acids. Germline CDR1 SGHTA, CDR2 FQGNSA. For the CDR3, the DNA is TGTGCCAGCAGCTTAGATCCCGGGTCTGAAGCTTTCTTT. Translated: CASSLDPGSEAFF.

This chain uses TRBV7-9 with TRBJ2-7; TRBD1 agrees at 8 bases. The CDR3 contains 14 residues. The trim removed 9 bases at V and 6 bases at J, leaving 13 bases unmatched. Looked up from germline, CDR1 is SEHNR and CDR2 is FQNEAQ (reference sequence). This CDR3 reads CASHRGQGYSEQYF. CDR3 DNA: TGTGCCAGTCACCGCGGACAGGGATACAGCGAGCAGTACTTC. Filled out from reference TRBV7-9 and TRBJ2-7, the complete variable domain reads DTGVSQNPRHKITKRGQNVTFRCDPISEHNRLYWYRQTLGQGPEFLTYFQNEAQLEKSRLLSDRFSAERPKGSFSTLEIQRTEQGDSAMYLCASHRGQGYSEQYFGPGTRLTVT.

This clone was observed a handful of times. This rearrangement joins TRBV7-9 to TRBJ2-1; 10 bases are a match to TRBD2. Germline assignment: CDR1 SEHNR and CDR2 FQNEAQ (reference sequence). After removal of 1 base from V and 15 bases from J, the junction contained 6 bases not matched to a gene. The CDR3 consists of 13 residues. CDR3 region: CASSLVVAGGLFF. In DNA, the CDR3 is TGTGCCAGCAGCTTAGTGGTAGCGGGGGGCTTGTTCTTC.

The J gene is TRBJ2-1, the V gene TRBV5-6; D might be TRBD1 (6 bases). In germline, CDR1 is SGHDT, CDR2 YYEEEE. V gave up 0 bases and J gave up 5 bases, with 15 bases separating them. This CDR3 spans 16 amino acids. As DNA, the CDR3 is TGTGCCAGCAGCTTGGGCACAGGGACGCCTAACAATGAGCAGTTCTTC. Translation: CASSLGTGTPNNEQFF.

The genes are TRBV5-1 and TRBJ2-4; possible D gene TRBD2, 6 bases. The V end was cut by 5 bases, the J end by 0 bases, with 12 bases between. Germline CDR1 reads SGHRS; CDR2 reads YFSETQ. This CDR3 is built from 15 residues. The CDR3 DNA reads TGCGCCAGCAGACTCAGCGGGCTAGCCAAAAACATTCAGTACTTC. This encodes CASRLSGLAKNIQYF.

This rearrangement joins TRBV29-1 to TRBJ2-3; 11 positions agree with TRBD1. CDR3 size: 13 residues. Germline V gene lookup returns CDR1 SQVTM and CDR2 ANQGSEA. Trimming at V came to 6 bases and at J to 5 bases, leaving 4 bases not matched to a gene. CDR3 in amino acids: CSVGDRGRDTQYF. As DNA, the CDR3 is TGCAGCGTAGGGGACAGGGGGAGAGATACGCAGTATTTT.

This clone occurred a few times. The chain combines TRBV2 with TRBJ1-1; D call uncertain. CDR1 is SNHLY and CDR2 is FYNNEI in the germline V gene. Trimming took 5 bases from V and 3 from J, leaving 10 bases between them. This CDR3 spans 13 amino acids. The CDR3 DNA reads TGTGCCAGCAGTCTTGACACTTACACTGAAGCTTTCTTT. Residues: CASSLDTYTEAFF.

J is TRBJ1-2 and V is TRBV2, with 9 nucleotides matching TRBD1. Unmatched junction bases numbered 7, after V lost 4 bases and J lost 4 bases. The germline CDR1 and CDR2 sequences are SNHLY and FYNNEI. This CDR3 region has 15 residues. CDR3 sequence (DNA): TGTGCCAGCAGTGGGATCACAGGGGGCATCTATGGCTACACCTTC. Translation gives CASSGITGGIYGYTF.

On this clone itself: Because it lacks the conserved phenylalanine or tryptophan at the end, this CDR3 is likely a read error. V and J are TRBV5-1 and TRBJ2-7, with 8 bases aligning to TRBD1. The CDR3 loop spans 15 amino acids. V lost 0 bases, J lost 4 bases, and 6 bases stayed unmatched. CDR1 and CDR2 (germline): SGHRS, YFSETQ. The CDR3 reads CASSLGQGARYEQYL. CDR3 sequence (DNA): TGCGCCAGCAGCTTGGGGCAGGGGGCCAGATACGAGCAGTACCTC.

The chain links TRBV11-2 to TRBJ1-5; no clear D. The CDR3 has 13 residues. V lost 3 bases to trimming and J lost 5 bases, with 8 bases between them. Germline V gene lookup returns CDR1 SGHAT and CDR2 FQNNGV. The CDR3 loop reads CASSFGPDQPQHF. The CDR3 nucleotides are TGTGCCAGCAGCTTTGGCCCAGATCAGCCCCAGCATTTT.

The rearrangement uses TRBV6-1 and TRBJ1-5; the match to TRBD1 covers 8 bases. Germline assignment: CDR1 MNHNS and CDR2 SASEGT. The ends lost 5 bases at V and 7 bases at J; junction bases unmatched: 10. The CDR3 has 15 residues. The CDR3 loop is CASSSGQGIWQPQHF. The CDR3 nucleotides are TGTGCCAGCAGTTCTGGACAGGGAATCTGGCAGCCCCAGCATTTT.

This clone came up many times. The rearrangement links TRBV9 to TRBJ2-1, with 11 bases aligning to TRBD2. V shed 2 bases and J 6 bases; nucleotides not matched to a gene: 4. Germline values: CDR1 SGDLS, CDR2 YYNGEE. CDR3 length: 15 amino acids. The CDR3 region has the DNA TGTGCCAGCAGCGTTACTAGCGGGAGTAGCAATGAGCAGTTCTTC. It encodes CASSVTSGSSNEQFF.

V usage is TRBV10-1 and J usage is TRBJ1-6; D remains unclear. CDR3 length: 13 amino acids. V lost 9 bases, J lost 10 bases, and 16 bases lay in between. The germline gives CDR1 WNHNN, CDR2 SYGVQD (reference sequence). The CDR3 loop is CASNDLPGSPLHF. Here the CDR3 DNA reads TGCGCCAGTAACGACCTTCCGGGGTCACCCCTCCACTTT.

The genes are TRBV4-1 and TRBJ1-3; 9 bases fit TRBD1. The CDR3 contains 17 residues. The germline CDR1 and CDR2 sequences are MGHRA and YSYEKL. Trimming cost V 0 bases and J 5 bases; bases outside gene matches: 8. The CDR3 sequence is CASSQDLNGQGRNTIYF. CDR3 bases: TGCGCCAGCAGCCAAGATCTGAACGGACAGGGGAGAAACACCATATATTTT.

This clone was recorded a few times. This sequence joins TRBV10-3 and TRBJ2-7; TRBD1 matches at 10 bases. Germline lookup yields CDR1 ENHRY and CDR2 SYGVKD. The CDR3 loop spans 16 amino acids. The V segment lost 3 bases and the J segment 1 base; nucleotides outside the gene matches: 6. This chain's CDR3 is CAISDYRDRGSYEQYF. DNA of the CDR3: TGTGCCATCAGTGACTACCGGGACAGGGGTTCCTACGAGCAGTACTTC.

The chain couples TRBV19 to TRBJ2-1; TRBD1 matches 9 bases. Germline CDR1 and CDR2: LNHDA and SQIVND (reference sequence). This CDR3 region has 14 residues. After removal of 5 bases from V and 7 bases from J, the junction contained 6 bases not matched to a gene. CDR3 DNA: TGTGCCAGTAGTGTACAGGGGGCGGAGAATGAGCAGTTCTTC. This codes for CASSVQGAENEQFF.

This clone was picked up one time. The V and J genes are TRBV9 and TRBJ2-5, with TRBD2 matching over 8 bases. Trimming cost V 3 bases and J 5 bases; bases outside gene matches: 3. CDR1 and CDR2 from the germline V gene are SGDLS and YYNGEE. The CDR3 has 13 residues. The chain's CDR3 is CASSASGGETQYF. The CDR3 region has the DNA TGTGCCAGCAGCGCGTCGGGGGGGGAGACCCAGTACTTC.

The V call is TRBV5-1, the J call TRBJ2-1; 15 bases fit TRBD2. This CDR3 is 16 amino acids long. Germline CDR1 is SGHRS and CDR2 is YFSETQ. V gave up 4 bases and J gave up 12 bases; unmatched junction bases: 11. The CDR3 loop is CASSPGLAGGRTRQFF. The CDR3 nucleotides read TGCGCCAGCAGCCCTGGACTAGCGGGAGGGCGAACCAGGCAGTTCTTC.

The chain joins TRBV10-3 to TRBJ2-3, with D perhaps TRBD2 (5 bases). The CDR3 covers 13 residues. Trimming pared 4 bases from V and 3 bases from J, leaving 8 bases between. Looked up from germline, CDR1 is ENHRY and CDR2 is SYGVKD. In nucleotides, the CDR3 is TGTGCCATCAGTGTTTCGGGGACAGATACGCAGTATTTT. Its translation: CAISVSGTDTQYF.

The chain has TRBV5-1 and TRBJ2-7; TRBD2 agrees at 9 bases. The germline V gene encodes CDR1 SGHRS and CDR2 YFSETQ. J lost 0 bases, V lost 4 bases, and 5 bases had no gene match. This CDR3 has 15 amino acids. CDR3 region: CASSASGGPSYEQYF. The CDR3, as DNA: TGCGCCAGCAGCGCAAGCGGGGGGCCCTCCTACGAGCAGTACTTC.

The chain is built from TRBV6-5 and TRBJ1-1; D gene uncertain. This CDR3 has 15 amino acids. Trimming took off 0 bases at V and 0 bases at J, with 8 bases between the two ends. Germline CDR1 reads MNHEY; CDR2 reads SVGAGI. This CDR3 reads CASSYSATLNTEAFF. DNA of the CDR3: TGTGCCAGCAGTTACTCGGCCACGTTGAACACTGAAGCTTTCTTT.